This TCR beta chain was recorded in a study of T cells in Graves' hyperthyroidism and ophthalmopathy. Overall study: Before any treatment, at initial diagnosis, peripheral blood was collected.

This clonotype has a count of ten or more. TCR beta CDR3 sequences were amplified from RNA transcripts. Researchers ran a first-round RT-PCR on the TCR CDR3 using the HTBI primer set. TCRdb fed the multiplex PCR reads into MiXCR, producing one record per CDR3 protein. Altogether 550,000 to 800,000 distinct CDR3 sequences are present, around 15% being singletons, with the ten largest covering roughly a sixth. V shed 7 bases and J 4 bases; nucleotides not matched to a gene: 8. The CDR3 is made up of 14 amino acids. Looked up from germline, CDR1 is SNHLY and CDR2 is FYNNEI. The sequenced material came from blood. This receptor was obtained from a man aged 45-65 years with Graves' hyperthyroidism. V usage is TRBV2 and J usage is TRBJ1-2; 8 bases map to TRBD1. The CDR3 region has the DNA TGTGCCAGCACCCTAGGCAGGGGGCTCTATGGCTACACCTTC. This encodes CASTLGRGLYGYTF.